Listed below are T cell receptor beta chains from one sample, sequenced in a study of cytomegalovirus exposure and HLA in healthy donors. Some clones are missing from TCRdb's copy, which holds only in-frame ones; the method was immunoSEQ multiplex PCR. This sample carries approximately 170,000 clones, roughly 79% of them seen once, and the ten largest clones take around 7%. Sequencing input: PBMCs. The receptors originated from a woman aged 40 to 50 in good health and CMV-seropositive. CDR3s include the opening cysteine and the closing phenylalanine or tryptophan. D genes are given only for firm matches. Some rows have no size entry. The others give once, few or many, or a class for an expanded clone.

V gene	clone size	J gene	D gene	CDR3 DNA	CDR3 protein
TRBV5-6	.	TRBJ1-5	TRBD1	TGTGCCAGCAGCCAGGGACAGTTCAATCAGCCCCAGCATTTT	CASSQGQFNQPQHF
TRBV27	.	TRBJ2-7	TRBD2	TGTGCCAGCAGTCCATTTGGGACTAGATTAGGCGAGCAGTACTTC	CASSPFGTRLGEQYF
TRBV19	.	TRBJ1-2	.	TGTGCCAGTAGTATAGAATCTCAGGGCAGCTATGGCTACACCTTC	CASSIESQGSYGYTF
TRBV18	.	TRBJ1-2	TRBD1	TGTGCCAGCTCACCGGCAACGACCCGGGACAGGACAGGCTACACCTTC	CASSPATTRDRTGYTF
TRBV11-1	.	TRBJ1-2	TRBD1	TGTGCCAGCAGCTACGACAGGGAAAGTCGTGGCTACACCTTC	CASSYDRESRGYTF
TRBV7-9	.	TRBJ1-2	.	TGTGCCAGCAGCCTCGACACCTATGGCTACACCTTC	CASSLDTYGYTF
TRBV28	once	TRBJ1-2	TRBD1	TGTGCCAGCAGGTTACAGGGGAGGGATGGCTACACCTTC	CASRLQGRDGYTF
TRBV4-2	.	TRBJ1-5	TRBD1	TGTGCCAGCAGCCAACGACAGGGGATGGGTAGCAATCAGCCCCAGCATTTT	CASSQRQGMGSNQPQHF
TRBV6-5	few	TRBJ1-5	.	TGTGCCAGCAGAAGCCCGGGAACCGATTTTCCCCAGCATTTT	CASRSPGTDFPQHF
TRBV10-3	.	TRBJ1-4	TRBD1	TGTGCCATCAGTGAGGGGGGGACAGGATCTAATGAAAAACTGTTTTTT	CAISEGGTGSNEKLFF
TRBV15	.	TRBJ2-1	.	TGTGCCACCAGTCTGTACTACAATGAGCAGTTCTTC	CATSLYYNEQFF
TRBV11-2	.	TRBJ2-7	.	TGTGCCAGCAGCTTAGTTGGCTTTTCAACTCCGGGGCAGTACTTC	CASSLVGFSTPGQYF
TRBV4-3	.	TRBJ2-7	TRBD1	TGCGCCAGCAGCCAAGCAGGGGGCGTTTACGAGCAGTACTTC	CASSQAGGVYEQYF
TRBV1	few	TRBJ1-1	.	TGCACCAGCAGCCCGCAACCGGGACAGAGTAGGTTGACTTTCTTT	CTSSPQPGQSRLTFF
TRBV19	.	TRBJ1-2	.	TGTGCCAGTAGTATGACTCCGAGAGGCTACACCTTC	CASSMTPRGYTF
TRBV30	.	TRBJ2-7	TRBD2	TGTGCCTGGAGTGTACGGGTACTAGCGGGGGTTGTCGAGCAGTACTTC	CAWSVRVLAGVVEQYF
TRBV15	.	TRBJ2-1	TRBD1	TGTGCCACCAGCCGGACAGGGAGCTCCTACAATGAGCAGTTCTTC	CATSRTGSSYNEQFF
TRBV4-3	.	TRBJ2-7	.	TGCGCCAGCAGCCAAGAACATGCCGACTTCTACGAGCAGTACTTC	CASSQEHADFYEQYF
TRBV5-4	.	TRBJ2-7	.	TGTGCCAGCAGCTTGGACAGGGTTGGAGGCGAGCAGTACTTC	CASSLDRVGGEQYF
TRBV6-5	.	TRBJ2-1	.	TGTGCCAGCAGTTACAGCAGGGGTGCGAATGAGCAGTTCTTC	CASSYSRGANEQFF
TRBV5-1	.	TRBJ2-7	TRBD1	TGCGCCAGCAGCTTGGAGGGACAGACTTACGAGCAGTACTTC	CASSLEGQTYEQYF
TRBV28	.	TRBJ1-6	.	TGTGCCAGCAGTCCGGCAGGCGTTAATTCACCCCTCCACTTT	CASSPAGVNSPLHF
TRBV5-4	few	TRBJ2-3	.	TGTGCCAGCAGCTTAATCGGGGAGGATACGCAGTATTTT	CASSLIGEDTQYF
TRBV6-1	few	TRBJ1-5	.	TGTGCCAGCAGGACCGACGACCGAGCGGTGGAGCCCCAGCATTTT	CASRTDDRAVEPQHF
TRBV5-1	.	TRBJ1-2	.	TGCGCCAGCAGCTTGCAGGGTGTGGGGTATGGCTACACCTTC	CASSLQGVGYGYTF
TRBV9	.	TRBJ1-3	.	TGTGCCAGCAGCACCCGGCGAGGAGCTGGAAACACCATATATTTT	CASSTRRGAGNTIYF
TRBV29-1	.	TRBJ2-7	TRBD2	TGCAGCGTTGGACTTCGGGGGGGGACGACCTCCGAGCAGTACTTC	CSVGLRGGTTSEQYF
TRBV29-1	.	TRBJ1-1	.	TGCAGCGCCCAAGAGAGTCGGAACACTGAAGCTTTCTTT	CSAQESRNTEAFF
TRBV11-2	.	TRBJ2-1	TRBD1	TGTGCCAGCAGCCCCAACCCACAGGGGCAGGAGCAGTTCTTC	CASSPNPQGQEQFF
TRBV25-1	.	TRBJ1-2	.	TGTGCCAGCAGTGAATATGCGACAGCCTATGGCTACACCTTC	CASSEYATAYGYTF
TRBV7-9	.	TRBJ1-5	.	TGTTCCAGCAGCTTCATCCAGCCCCAGCATTTT	CSSSFIQPQHF
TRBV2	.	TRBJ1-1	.	TGTGCCAGCAGTGAGGGCGCCATGAACACTGAAGCTTTCTTT	CASSEGAMNTEAFF
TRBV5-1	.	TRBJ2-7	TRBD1	TGCGCCAGCAGCTTGGGACAGGGTGGGAACGAGCAGTACTTC	CASSLGQGGNEQYF
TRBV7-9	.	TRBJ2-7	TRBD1	TGTGCCAGCAGCTTATCAGGCTTCGGACAGGTTAAAAACGAGCAGTACTTC	CASSLSGFGQVKNEQYF
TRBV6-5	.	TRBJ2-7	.	TGTGCTACGAAAGCAGATCCCCCTAGTCCGCACGAGCAGTACTTC	CATKADPPSPHEQYF
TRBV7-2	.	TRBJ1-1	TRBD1	TGTGCCAGCAGCCCCGACAGGGTGGGGAGGATGAACACTGAAGCTTTCTTT	CASSPDRVGRMNTEAFF
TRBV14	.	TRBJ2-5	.	TGTGCCAGCGCCCCCCCGGGGATTGGGAGGTTCCAAGAGACCCAGTACTTC	CASAPPGIGRFQETQYF
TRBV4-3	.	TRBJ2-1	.	TGCGCCAGCAGCCAAGATGACTACTACAATGAGCAGTTCTTC	CASSQDDYYNEQFF
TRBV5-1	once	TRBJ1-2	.	TGCGCCAGCAGCTTGCCAGGCTATGGCTACACCTTC	CASSLPGYGYTF